This T cell receptor beta chain was captured in a study of T cells in Graves' hyperthyroidism and ophthalmopathy. Study background: Peripheral blood was drawn at first diagnosis, prior to all treatment. Findings and caveats of the study: Most clonotypes that expanded in the thyroid above 0.001 also showed up in blood. Ophthalmopathy was separated from stable hyperthyroidism by a 13 V-J model.

A few counts support this clonotype. Its antigen is unidentified. Germline V CDR1 and CDR2: MGHRA, YSYEKL. The V gene lost 4 bases and the J gene lost 11 bases, with 17 bases spanning the gap. The CDR3 totals 13 residues. Amplification targeted TCR beta CDR3 regions from RNA transcripts. The HTBI set primed first-round TCR CDR3 RT-PCR. TCRdb re-analysed the multiplex PCR reads in MiXCR, keeping a single row per CDR3 protein. The data hold hundreds of thousands of distinct CDR3 sequences, with roughly a sixth observed a single time. V is TRBV4-1 and J is TRBJ1-1, with a possible D match to TRBD1 (5 bases). The sample comprised blood. The TCR originated in a middle-aged woman with Graves' ophthalmopathy. The CDR3 DNA reads as TGCGCCAGCAGCCCGGGACCTCCCAAAGGGGCTTTCTTT. This codes for CASSPGPPKGAFF.